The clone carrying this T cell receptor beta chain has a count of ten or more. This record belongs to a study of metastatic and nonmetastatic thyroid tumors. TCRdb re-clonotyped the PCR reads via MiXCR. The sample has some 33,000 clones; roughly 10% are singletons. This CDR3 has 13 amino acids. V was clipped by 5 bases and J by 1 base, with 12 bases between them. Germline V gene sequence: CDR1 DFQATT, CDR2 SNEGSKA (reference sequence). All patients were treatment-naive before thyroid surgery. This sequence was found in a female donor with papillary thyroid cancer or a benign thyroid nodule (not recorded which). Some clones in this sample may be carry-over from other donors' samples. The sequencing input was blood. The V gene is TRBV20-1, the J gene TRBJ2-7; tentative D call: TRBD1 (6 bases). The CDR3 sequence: CSAGLGGSYEQYF. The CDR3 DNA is TGCAGTGCTGGATTAGGGGGATCCTACGAGCAGTACTTC.